This TCR beta chain originates from a study of CD8 T cells in ankylosing spondylitis. From the 5' RACE reads, TCRdb called clonotypes with MiXCR, one entry per CDR3 protein. Of about 200,000 distinct CDR3 sequences listed, approximately 24% are singletons. The trim removed 6 bases at V and 1 base at J, leaving 5 bases unmatched. The CDR3 is 15 amino acids. Germline V lookup: CDR1 KGHSH, CDR2 LQKENI. In its sample, this clonotype was seen a few times. The sequenced material came from blood, either unsorted or a sorted T cell fraction (not recorded which). The chain has TRBV18 and TRBJ2-2; 7 nucleotides align to TRBD1. The receptor's source is a male donor with ankylosing spondylitis or in good health (not recorded which). The CDR3 spells CASSSWTGNTGELFF. DNA of the CDR3: TGTGCCAGCTCGTCTTGGACAGGGAACACCGGGGAGCTGTTTTTT.